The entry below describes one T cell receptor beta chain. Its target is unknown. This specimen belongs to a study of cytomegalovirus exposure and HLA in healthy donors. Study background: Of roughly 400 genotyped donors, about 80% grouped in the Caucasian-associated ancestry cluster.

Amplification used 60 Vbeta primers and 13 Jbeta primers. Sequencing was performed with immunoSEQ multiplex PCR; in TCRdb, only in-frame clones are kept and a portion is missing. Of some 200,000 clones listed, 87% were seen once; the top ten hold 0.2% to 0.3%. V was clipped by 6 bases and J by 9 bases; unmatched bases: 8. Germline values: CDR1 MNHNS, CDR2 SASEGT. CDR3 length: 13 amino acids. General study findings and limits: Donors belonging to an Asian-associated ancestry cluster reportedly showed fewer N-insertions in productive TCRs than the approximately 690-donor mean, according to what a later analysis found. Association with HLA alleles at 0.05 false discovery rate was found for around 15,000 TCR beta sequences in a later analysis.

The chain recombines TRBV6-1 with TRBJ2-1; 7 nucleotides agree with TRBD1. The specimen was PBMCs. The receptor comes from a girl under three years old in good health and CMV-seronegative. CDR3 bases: TGTGCCAGCAGCCTCGACAGGGAAGGTGAGCAGTTCTTC. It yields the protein CASSLDREGEQFF.